This paragraph covers one TCR beta chain sequence. These data come from a study of blood T cell repertoires in COVID-19. As for the study in general: T cells, B-cell-depleted T cells, or PBMCs supplied cDNA or gDNA.

The table came from immunoSEQ multiplex PCR; TCRdb's copy has only in-frame clones and leaves some out. This table has some 250,000 clones, over 75% appearing once. The CDR3 runs 18 residues. V shed 6 bases and J 9 bases; nucleotides not matched to a gene: 20. Germline V gene data show CDR1 as MNHEY and CDR2 as SMNVEV (reference sequence). Study members were between roughly 18 and 89 years old and lived in roughly 24 US regions. Recovered status in Cohort 3 required two negative PCRs, clearance, or symptom resolution. The chain combines TRBV27 with TRBJ1-6; TRBD1 matches at 7 bases. This TCR was sampled from a woman in her forties or fifties who had recovered from COVID-19. The sequencing sample was made of PBMCs or T cells enriched from blood (not recorded which). The CDR3, as DNA: TGTGCCAGCAGCCGACAGGGATTCGGAAACGTAGGAAGTTCACCCCTCCACTTT. Translation gives CASSRQGFGNVGSSPLHF.